The source of this T cell receptor beta chain is a study of shared clonotypes between healthy human individuals. Notes on the study in general: As a rule, naive subsets had a larger estimated richness than memory subsets.

TCRdb's table, derived via immunoSEQ multiplex PCR, lists solely in-frame clones and lacks some. The sample includes 1,500,000 or so clones, less than 99% seen only once; the top ten take approximately 0.38%. A word on this clone: Its antigen is as yet unknown.

V lost 3 bases and J 4 bases, leaving 20 bases between the germline ends. This CDR3 is built from 16 residues. CDR1 and CDR2 from the germline V gene are SGHKS and YYEKEE (reference sequence). Material: naive CD4+ T cells sorted from blood. The subset here: CD45RA+ positively selected. The sequence derives from a man between 25 and 39 years old in good health. The chain combines TRBV5-5 with TRBJ2-7, with D perhaps TRBD1 (6 bases). The CDR3 DNA reads as TGTGCCAGCAGCTCCTACCGGACAGTGACTACTTACGAGCAGTACTTC. Its translation: CASSSYRTVTTYEQYF.